Listed here are 2 T cell receptor beta chains from one sample, sequenced in a study of tumor-infiltrating lymphocytes in primary liver carcinoma. With around 520 ng total RNA as template and a constant-region primer, TCR beta cDNA was made. Slightly modified ARM-PCR served as the procedure for the TCR beta libraries. These libraries came from three rounds of nested multiplex PCR. PCR rounds one and two used TRBV1-TRBV30 forward primers with a C-beta reverse primer for approximately 10 cycles each. TCRdb redid the calling of the multiplex PCR reads with MiXCR, one entry per CDR3 protein. The data contain 200,000 or so distinct CDR3 sequences, approximately 64% of them singletons. Germline DNA was also extracted, while the blood RNA originated from unsorted whole blood. Sequences were obtained from peripheral blood. Source of these receptors: a woman aged 55-70 years with primary liver carcinoma and hepatitis B virus infection.

A remark on this clonotype: A much larger clone differs by one base, so this may be a read error. This chain uses TRBV11-2 with TRBJ2-1, with D possibly TRBD2 on 5 matching bases. The CDR3 has 16 residues. Germline V gene data show CDR1 as SGHAT and CDR2 as FQNNGV. The CDR3 spells CASNLSRRGPGDEQFF. As DNA, the CDR3 is TGTGCCAGCAACTTATCTCGTCGAGGGCCTGGCGATGAGCAGTTCTTC.

On this clonotype: A much bigger clone sits one base away, suggesting this may be a read error. The gene calls are TRBV6-6 and TRBJ2-7; unclear D gene. Germline V gene data show CDR1 as MNHNY and CDR2 as SVGAGI (reference sequence). The CDR3 is made up of 11 amino acids. With 6 bases removed from V and 5 bases from J, the gap between germline ends came to 8 bases. For the CDR3, the DNA is TGTGCCAGCAGCCACCCTCACGAGCAGTACTTC. Translating it yields CASSHPHEQYF.